The source of this T cell receptor (beta chain) is a study of monozygotic twins with inflammatory bowel disease. Study-level results: Whereas healthy co-twins had higher TCRbeta diversity (inverse Simpson), IBD patients had lower diversity.

The CDR3 has 12 residues. CDR1 is SGHTA and CDR2 is FQGNSA in the germline V gene. TCRdb reprocessed the 5' RACE reads, keeping one entry per CDR3 protein, no DNA. The ten top clones account for around 2.3%, within a sample of approximately 400,000 distinct CDR3 sequences. Worth noting for this clonotype: The target antigen is unknown.

This receptor was obtained from a human donor with ulcerative colitis or Crohn's disease, or a healthy co-twin of an affected twin (not recorded which). Sequenced material: blood. The chain employs TRBV7-2 and TRBJ1-2; TCRdb calls TRBD1, which cannot be checked without DNA. The CDR3 here is CASSLYRDGYTF.